Below, 7 T cell receptor beta chains from the same sample are listed, as sequenced in a study of blood T cell repertoires in COVID-19. The repertoire was sequenced with immunoSEQ multiplex PCR; TCRdb's copy has only in-frame clones and lacks some. This sample has about 190,000 clones; less than 85% occur once, and the top ten carry about 3.5%. Sequencing was performed on PBMCs or T cells enriched from blood (not recorded which). Source of these receptors: a woman younger than 45 who had recovered from COVID-19.

This clone was observed once. This sequence joins TRBV29-1 and TRBJ1-1; 8 nucleotides match TRBD1. V gave up 6 bases and J gave up 3 bases; unmatched junction bases: 9. Germline loops: CDR1 SQVTM, CDR2 ANQGSEA. The CDR3 loop spans 14 amino acids. The CDR3 region is CSVRKDREDTEAFF. CDR3 sequence (DNA): TGCAGCGTGAGAAAGGACAGGGAGGACACTGAAGCTTTCTTT.

The J gene is TRBJ1-6, the V gene TRBV18; TRBD1 matches at 7 bases. CDR1 KGHSH and CDR2 LQKENI come from the germline V gene. The CDR3 is made up of 14 amino acids. V lost 4 bases, J lost 9 bases, and 6 bases stayed unmatched. CDR3 coding DNA: TGTGCCAGCTCACGTACAGGGGTCCGTTCACCCCTCCACTTT. It encodes CASSRTGVRSPLHF.

The chain has TRBV5-1 and TRBJ2-2; perhaps TRBD1 as D (6 bases). This CDR3 region has 14 residues. Germline CDR1 SGHRS, CDR2 YFSETQ. With 4 bases removed from V and 6 bases from J, the gap between germline ends came to 13 bases. The CDR3, as DNA: TGCGCCAGCAGCCAGCTACAGGGTGCCGGGGAGCTGTTTTTT. This codes for CASSQLQGAGELFF.

The rearrangement uses TRBV28 and TRBJ1-3; 9 bases match TRBD1. This CDR3 has 15 residues. With V trimmed by 8 bases and J by 5 bases, 10 bases remained unmatched. Germline V CDR1 and CDR2: MDHEN, SYDVKM. The CDR3 DNA sequence: TGTGCCAGCCTACCAGGGGGACAGGGTAGAAACACCATATATTTT. Protein sequence: CASLPGGQGRNTIYF.

This chain connects TRBV28 to TRBJ1-2, with no clear D. This CDR3 spans 14 amino acids. Germline loops: CDR1 MDHEN, CDR2 SYDVKM. The V and J ends lost 5 bases and 0 bases respectively, with 10 bases between them. CDR3 nucleotides: TGTGCCAGCAGTCCAACAGATACTAACTATGGCTACACCTTC. Amino acids: CASSPTDTNYGYTF.

The chain joins TRBV27 to TRBJ2-7, with 12 positions matching TRBD2. There are 18 residues in the CDR3. Trimming took 2 bases from V and 0 from J; bases not matched to a gene: 8. Germline V gene data show CDR1 as MNHEY and CDR2 as SMNVEV (reference sequence). The CDR3, as DNA: TGTGCCAGCAGTTTAAAGTGGCTAGCGGGAGGGGGCTCCTACGAGCAGTACTTC. Amino acid sequence: CASSLKWLAGGGSYEQYF.

The chain links TRBV24-1 to TRBJ1-1; a possible D gene is TRBD1 (6 bases). The V gene's germline CDR1 is KGHDR and CDR2 SFDVKD. The CDR3 covers 14 residues. Between the trimmed V and J ends, which lost 3 bases and 4 bases, there was a span of 11 bases. The CDR3 DNA reads TGTGCCACCAGTGATGGGGGCCGGGTCACTGAAGCTTTCTTT. Translation: CATSDGGRVTEAFF.